The 21 T cell receptor beta chains below all came from one sample that was sequenced in a study of shared T cell receptors in the human thymus. TCRdb's table, derived via immunoSEQ multiplex PCR, lists solely in-frame clones and lacks some. The data contain approximately 760,000 clones, approximately 85% of them seen just once; the ten biggest clones take up 0.0095% to 0.011%. This sample also belongs to another study, concerning human thymus T cells.

The sample consisted of thymocytes. These receptors were obtained from a girl less than two years old with a congenital heart defect.

This clone has more than one count but fewer than ten. The chain recombines TRBV29-1 with TRBJ1-2; D is uncertain. CDR3 length equals 11 residues. Trimming took 5 bases from V and 6 from J, leaving 10 bases between them. Germline V lookup: CDR1 SQVTM, CDR2 ANQGSEA. CDR3 DNA sequence: TGCAGCGTTAGGATGAGGGATGGCTACACCTTC. As protein: CSVRMRDGYTF. Variable domain in full (rest from reference TRBV29-1 and TRBJ1-2): SAVISQKPSRDICQRGTSLTIQCQVDSQVTMMFWYRQQPGQSLTLIATANQGSEATYESGFVIDKFPISRPNLTFSTLTVSNMSPEDSSIYLCSVRMRDGYTFGSGTRLTVV.

This clone was recorded a few times. The chain is built from TRBV19 and TRBJ1-5, with a weak D call TRBD1 (5 bases). The CDR3 spans 17 residues. Per germline, CDR1 LNHDA and CDR2 SQIVND (reference sequence). V lost 4 bases to trimming and J lost 8 bases, with 24 bases between them. This chain's CDR3 is CASSKANVSQGVKPQHF. CDR3 DNA: TGTGCCAGTAGTAAGGCCAATGTCAGCCAGGGTGTGAAGCCCCAGCATTTT. Drawing the rest from reference TRBV19 and TRBJ1-5, the complete variable domain is DGGITQSPKYLFRKEGQNVTLSCEQNLNHDAMYWYRQDPGQGLRLIYYSQIVNDFQKGDIAEGYSVSREKKESFPLTVTSAQKNPTAFYLCASSKANVSQGVKPQHFGDGTRLSIL.

This clone showed up just a few times. The chain carries TRBV5-1 and TRBJ2-7; 8 positions match TRBD1. V lost 3 bases, J lost 6 bases, and 8 bases stayed unmatched. The CDR3 runs to 14 residues. Germline CDR1 reads SGHRS; CDR2 reads YFSETQ. CDR3 DNA: TGCGCCAGCAGCTCGGAGACAGGGGCCGGCGAGCAGTACTTC. This encodes CASSSETGAGEQYF.

This chain connects TRBV18 to TRBJ2-5, with TRBD1 matching 8 bases. The CDR3 is 18 amino acids. With 0 bases clipped from V and 3 bases from J, the junction kept 12 bases outside the gene matches. Per germline, CDR1 KGHSH and CDR2 LQKENI. This CDR3 reads CASSPPVVEGQVEETQYF. The CDR3, as DNA: TGTGCCAGCTCACCACCGGTTGTCGAGGGACAGGTAGAAGAGACCCAGTACTTC. The whole variable domain, remainder taken from reference TRBV18 and TRBJ2-5, is NAGVMQNPRHLVRRRGQEARLRCSPMKGHSHVYWYRQLPEEGLKFMVYLQKENIIDESGMPKERFSAEFPKEGPSILRIQQVVRGDSAAYFCASSPPVVEGQVEETQYFGPGTRLLVL.

As concerns this clone: At one end the junction does not follow the germline gene, possibly because of a read error. J is TRBJ1-1 and V is TRBV6-5, with 9 bases fitting TRBD1. The CDR3 totals 16 residues. In germline, CDR1 is MNHEY, CDR2 SVGAGI. CDR3: CASSYSLQGARGEASF. The CDR3 DNA follows: TGTGCCAGCAGTTACTCTTTACAGGGGGCACGTGGGGAAGCTTCCTTT.

Details on this clone: In the same sample, other DNA sequences code for this CDR3. This sequence joins TRBV27 and TRBJ1-1; D not resolved. Looked up from germline, CDR1 is MNHEY and CDR2 is SMNVEV (reference sequence). Trimming shortened V by 6 bases and J by 1 base, and 9 bases separated the two germline ends. This CDR3 spans 13 amino acids. CDR3 residues: CASRKQTNTEAFF. In DNA, the CDR3 is TGTGCCAGCAGAAAACAGACGAACACTGAAGCTTTCTTT.

This sequence joins TRBV19 and TRBJ2-1, with 8 bases matching TRBD1. Germline V CDR1 and CDR2: LNHDA, SQIVND (reference sequence). V shed 4 bases, J shed 6 bases, and the junction held 8 bases outside the gene matches. The CDR3 contains 15 residues. The CDR3 here is CASSTPGTGPNEQFF. The CDR3 DNA follows: TGTGCCAGTAGTACTCCCGGGACAGGACCCAATGAGCAGTTCTTC.

CDR3 residues: CATHRFTSGGPNGDTQYF. Written as DNA, the CDR3 is TGTGCCACTCACAGGTTTACTAGCGGGGGGCCTAATGGGGATACGCAGTATTTT. The chain joins TRBV27 to TRBJ2-3; TRBD2 agrees at 12 bases. Per germline, CDR1 MNHEY and CDR2 SMNVEV (reference sequence). The J segment lost 6 bases and the V segment lost 10 bases, leaving 20 bases of the junction unmatched. The CDR3 spans 18 residues.

The chain couples TRBV6-1 to TRBJ2-7, with D unresolved. The V end was cut by 3 bases, the J end by 5 bases, with 32 bases between. CDR3 length: 20 residues. Germline V gene sequence: CDR1 MNHNS, CDR2 SASEGT. This chain's CDR3 is CASSDQRNTTPGHCHDEQYF. CDR3 coding DNA: TGTGCCAGCAGTGACCAACGGAATACAACCCCAGGCCACTGTCACGACGAGCAGTACTTC.

The chain couples TRBV6-1 to TRBJ2-7, with D tentatively TRBD2 (6 bases). Germline values: CDR1 MNHNS, CDR2 SASEGT. V was pared by 1 base and J by 3 bases, with 10 bases between. This CDR3 is 14 amino acids long. The CDR3 here is CASSEGPSVYEQYF. In DNA form, the CDR3 reads TGTGCCAGCAGTGAAGGCCCTAGCGTCTACGAGCAGTACTTC.

The chain combines TRBV29-1 with TRBJ2-7; D gene unclear. Germline CDR1 reads SQVTM; CDR2 reads ANQGSEA. The CDR3 totals 11 residues. V lost 0 bases and J lost 8, with 8 bases in between. Here the CDR3 reads CSVEDRIKQYF. CDR3 nucleotide sequence: TGCAGCGTTGAAGATCGTATTAAGCAGTACTTC.

This clone was counted once. The genes are TRBV15 and TRBJ1-1; TRBD1 agrees at 9 bases. From germline, CDR1 is LNHNV and CDR2 YYDKDF (reference sequence). The V gene end was trimmed by 5 bases and the J gene end by 0 bases; junction bases not matched to a gene: 10. The length of the CDR3 is 17 residues. The DNA of the CDR3 is TGTGCCACCAGCCAGGTCGGACAGGGGACGTTGAACACTGAAGCTTTCTTT. Translation gives CATSQVGQGTLNTEAFF.

J is TRBJ2-2 and V is TRBV28; D is unclear. Trimming removed 4 bases from V and 4 bases from J, with 7 bases in between. Germline loops: CDR1 MDHEN, CDR2 SYDVKM. CDR3 length equals 13 residues. CDR3 nucleotides: TGTGCCAGCAGTTCTTCAGTCACCGGGGAGCTGTTTTTT. Protein product: CASSSSVTGELFF. Combining the CDR3 with reference TRBV28 and TRBJ2-2 gives the whole variable domain DVKVTQSSRYLVKRTGEKVFLECVQDMDHENMFWYRQDPGLGLRLIYFSYDVKMKEKGDIPEGYSVSREKKERFSLILESASTNQTSMYLCASSSSVTGELFFGEGSRLTVL.

V and J are TRBV5-6 and TRBJ1-1, with 8 bases lining up with TRBD1. CDR3 length: 17 residues. J lost 5 bases, V lost 7 bases, and 19 bases had no gene match. Germline CDR1 reads SGHDT; CDR2 reads YYEEEE. The DNA of the CDR3 is TGTGCCAGCCTACCGAGGCCAGGGGGCGTGAGGCGGACTGAAGCTTTCTTT. This encodes CASLPRPGGVRRTEAFF. Filled out from reference TRBV5-6 and TRBJ1-1, the complete variable domain reads DAGVTQSPTHLIKTRGQQVTLRCSPKSGHDTVSWYQQALGQGPQFIFQYYEEEERQRGNFPDRFSGHQFPNYSSELNVNALLLGDSALYLCASLPRPGGVRRTEAFFGQGTRLTVV.

A few counts support this clone. The chain recombines TRBV27 with TRBJ1-2; 9 nucleotides match TRBD1. Per germline, CDR1 MNHEY and CDR2 SMNVEV (reference sequence). Trimming removed 3 bases from V and 7 bases from J; junction bases left unmatched: 3. The CDR3 extends over 13 amino acids. For the CDR3, the DNA is TGTGCCAGCAGTTTCCGGGACAGGGTTGGCTACACCTTC. Amino acids: CASSFRDRVGYTF.

The chain links TRBV30 to TRBJ1-1; TRBD1 might be the D (5 bases). Trimming removed 3 bases from V and 14 bases from J, with 31 bases in between. Germline V lookup: CDR1 GTSNPN, CDR2 SVGIG (reference sequence). The CDR3 runs 16 residues. The CDR3 coding sequence is TGTGCCTGGAGACAAAACAGGAACTGGGGCCCCACATACAGCTTCTTT. Its protein is CAWRQNRNWGPTYSFF.

CDR3 amino acids: CASSPLTGGYTF. The CDR3 region has the DNA TGTGCCAGTAGTCCACTGACAGGGGGCTACACCTTC. The genes are TRBV19 and TRBJ1-2; TRBD1 matches 7 bases. The CDR3 has 12 amino acids. V lost 5 bases, J lost 8 bases, and 5 bases stayed unmatched. The V gene's germline CDR1 is LNHDA and CDR2 SQIVND (reference sequence).

J is TRBJ2-7 and V is TRBV10-3; no reliable D call. V was cut by 2 bases and J by 2 bases, with 13 bases left in between. The germline gives CDR1 ENHRY, CDR2 SYGVKD. This CDR3 is 15 amino acids long. The CDR3: CAISEPRPPAYEQYF. The DNA for the CDR3 is TGTGCCATCAGTGAGCCCCGTCCCCCGGCCTACGAGCAGTACTTC.

This clone turned up a few times. CDR3 coding DNA: TGTGCCAGCAGTCCCATCCCCCCCTACGAGCAGTACTTC. This codes for CASSPIPPYEQYF. V and J are TRBV28 and TRBJ2-7; no reliable D call. CDR1 and CDR2 from the germline V gene are MDHEN and SYDVKM. V lost 5 bases, J lost 2 bases, and 10 bases lay in between. The CDR3 loop spans 13 amino acids.

In nucleotides, the CDR3 is TGTGCCATCAGTGTCGACAGGGAGAGGGTGAGCTCCTATAATTCACCCCTCCACTTT. Amino acids: CAISVDRERVSSYNSPLHF. V is TRBV10-3 and J is TRBJ1-6, with 7 bases lining up with TRBD1. This CDR3 has 19 amino acids. CDR1 ENHRY and CDR2 SYGVKD come from the germline V gene. The ends lost 4 bases at V and 0 bases at J; junction bases unmatched: 12.

The J gene is TRBJ2-6, the V gene TRBV14; tentative D call: TRBD1 (5 bases). CDR1 is SGHDN and CDR2 is FVKESK in the germline V gene. The CDR3 spans 18 residues. V gave up 4 bases and J gave up 0 bases, with 16 bases separating them. The CDR3 sequence is CASSPSDTDGSGANVLTF. Here the CDR3 DNA reads TGTGCCAGCAGCCCATCGGACACCGACGGCTCTGGGGCCAACGTCCTGACTTTC.